The clone carrying this T cell receptor beta chain was observed a handful of times. The antigen is undetermined. Individuals selected for sequencing had exhibited CD8+CD57+ cell expansion on flow cytometry. Patients, without exception, had severe acquired aplastic anemia. Blood was sampled before the patients had received any therapy. CDR3 and TCR beta VDJ profiling relied on a genomic DNA template. From the reads, TCRdb called clonotypes with MiXCR, one entry per CDR3 protein. This sample has fewer than 200,000 distinct CDR3 sequences, with 48% found just once. V was clipped by 4 bases and J by 4 bases, with 23 bases between them. The CDR3 covers 18 residues. Germline V gene lookup returns CDR1 LGHNT and CDR2 FRNRAP. The sample originates from a study of CD8+CD57+ T cells in acquired aplastic anemia. At the level of the study: Sorted CD4+ plus CD8+ cells gave DNA averaging roughly 3.5 ug.

Study-wide findings and caveats: Patients versus controls showed no significant CD8+ Simpson's diversity difference.

The sample was sorted CD4+, CD8+, or CD8+CD57+ T cells (not recorded which) from PBMCs. The chain employs TRBV12-5 and TRBJ1-3; D uncertain. The clonotype originates from a human donor with aplastic anemia. The CDR3 DNA is TGTGCTAGTGGTTCCCCCACCGCGACGGCTCCGAGCGGAAACACCATATATTTT. Its translation: CASGSPTATAPSGNTIYF.